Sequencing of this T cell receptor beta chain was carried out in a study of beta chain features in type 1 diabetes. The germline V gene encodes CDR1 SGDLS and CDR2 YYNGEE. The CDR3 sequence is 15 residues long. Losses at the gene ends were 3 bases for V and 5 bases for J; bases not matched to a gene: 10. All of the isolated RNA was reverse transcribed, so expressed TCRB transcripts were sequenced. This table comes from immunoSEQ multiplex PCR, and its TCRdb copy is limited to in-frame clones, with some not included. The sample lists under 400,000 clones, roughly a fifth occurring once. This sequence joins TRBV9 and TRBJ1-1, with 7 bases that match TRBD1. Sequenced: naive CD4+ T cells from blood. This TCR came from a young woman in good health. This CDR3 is CASSEGYRGGTEAFF. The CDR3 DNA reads TGTGCCAGCAGCGAGGGATACAGGGGAGGAACTGAAGCTTTCTTT.